The rows below give T cell receptor beta chains drawn from one sample of a study of blood T cell repertoires in COVID-19. The table came from immunoSEQ multiplex PCR; TCRdb's copy has only in-frame clones and leaves some out. This sample has roughly 170,000 clones, with approximately 90% found just once. Sequenced sample: peripheral blood. The receptor set was obtained from a man aged 60 to 75 with acute or convalescent COVID-19. Each CDR3 is given with its conserved first and last residue. The D gene is left open where the match is weak. The size entry is marked missing in some rows and otherwise reads once, few, many or a size class.

clone_size | j_call | v_call | d_call | cdr3_aa | cdr3_nt
- | TRBJ2-5 | TRBV30 | TRBD1 | CAWRTGTGVRGPQYF | TGTGCCTGGAGAACCGGGACAGGGGTACGTGGACCCCAGTACTTC
- | TRBJ2-2 | TRBV11-2 | - | CASSLNRATGELFF | TGTGCCAGCAGCTTAAACAGGGCCACCGGGGAGCTGTTTTTT
- | TRBJ2-5 | TRBV6-1 | TRBD2 | CASSEGSGGAETQYF | TGTGCCAGCAGTGAAGGGAGCGGGGGGGCCGAGACCCAGTACTTC
- | TRBJ2-3 | TRBV6-5 | - | CASTTGWGGTDTQYF | TGTGCCAGCACAACCGGGTGGGGAGGCACAGATACGCAGTATTTT
- | TRBJ2-1 | TRBV7-2 | TRBD1 | CASSPPGQGTPKVQFF | TGTGCCAGCAGCCCACCGGGACAGGGGACCCCCAAGGTGCAGTTCTTC
once | TRBJ1-4 | TRBV9 | - | CASSPDGPGEEKLFF | TGTGCCAGCAGCCCCGATGGGCCCGGGGAAGAAAAACTGTTTTTT
- | TRBJ2-3 | TRBV6-5 | TRBD2 | CASRLAGGTDTQYF | TGTGCCAGCAGACTAGCGGGAGGCACAGATACGCAGTATTTT
- | TRBJ2-3 | TRBV30 | TRBD1 | CAWSTGTVSTDTQYF | TGTGCCTGGAGTACCGGGACAGTTAGCACAGATACGCAGTATTTT
- | TRBJ1-2 | TRBV2 | - | CASTQGGGYTF | TGTGCCAGCACTCAGGGAGGTGGCTACACCTTC
- | TRBJ1-2 | TRBV16 | TRBD1 | CASSLDRVWGYTF | TGTGCCAGCAGTCTCGACAGGGTCTGGGGCTACACCTTC
- | TRBJ1-5 | TRBV30 | TRBD1 | CAWSPTGGVQPQHF | TGTGCCTGGAGTCCAACAGGGGGCGTGCAGCCCCAGCATTTT
- | TRBJ1-5 | TRBV19 | - | CASNQVGQGNQPQHF | TGTGCCAGCAACCAGGTAGGGCAGGGAAATCAGCCCCAGCATTTT
- | TRBJ2-5 | TRBV12-3/TRBV12-4 | - | CASRQGGQETQYF | TGTGCCAGCAGGCAGGGTGGTCAAGAGACCCAGTACTTC
- | TRBJ1-5 | TRBV19 | - | CASSQSNQPQHF | TGTGCCAGTAGTCAAAGCAATCAGCCCCAGCATTTT
- | TRBJ1-2 | TRBV5-8 | TRBD1 | CASSFLLTGEGYTF | TGTGCCAGCAGCTTTCTACTGACAGGGGAAGGCTACACCTTC
- | TRBJ2-3 | TRBV12-5 | - | CASGSHRTDTQYF | TGTGCTAGTGGTTCTCACAGAACAGATACGCAGTATTTT
- | TRBJ2-1 | TRBV15 | TRBD2 | CATSRGAISGSRYEQFF | TGTGCCACCAGCAGAGGGGCCATAAGCGGGAGTAGATATGAGCAGTTCTTC
- | TRBJ2-1 | TRBV9 | - | CASSVRHEYNEQFF | TGTGCCAGCAGCGTCCGACACGAATACAATGAGCAGTTCTTC
once | TRBJ1-4 | TRBV27 | - | CASGEGDEKLFF | TGTGCCAGTGGGGAGGGGGATGAAAAACTGTTTTTT
- | TRBJ1-6 | TRBV27 | - | CASSFSRGESPLHF | TGTGCCAGCAGTTTTTCCAGGGGAGAATCACCCCTCCACTTT
- | TRBJ1-2 | TRBV5-4 | TRBD1 | CASSFDRANGYTF | TGTGCCAGCAGCTTTGACAGGGCGAATGGCTACACCTTC
- | TRBJ1-6 | TRBV7-2 | - | CASSLERSSPLHF | TGTGCCAGCAGCTTAGAACGGAGTTCACCCCTCCACTTT
once | TRBJ1-2 | TRBV5-4 | TRBD1 | CASSFPMGQGAPGYTF | TGTGCCAGCAGCTTCCCGATGGGACAGGGGGCGCCTGGCTACACCTTC
- | TRBJ2-1 | TRBV6-5 | TRBD1 | CASRTGTVLVNEQFF | TGTGCCAGCAGGACCGGGACAGTTCTTGTAAATGAGCAGTTCTTC
- | TRBJ2-1 | TRBV11-3 | TRBD2 | CASSPSGSGRNEQFF | TGTGCCAGCAGTCCCTCGGGGAGCGGGAGGAATGAGCAGTTCTTC
- | TRBJ2-3 | TRBV11-3 | - | CASSFQVGTDTQYF | TGTGCCAGCAGCTTTCAGGTGGGCACAGATACGCAGTATTTT
- | TRBJ2-1 | TRBV5-1 | - | CASSLKQPGRNEQFF | TGCGCCAGCAGCTTGAAACAGCCCGGCAGGAATGAGCAGTTCTTC
- | TRBJ1-5 | TRBV19 | TRBD1 | CASRPDRTTGPQHF | TGTGCCAGTAGGCCGGACAGGACCACTGGGCCCCAGCATTTT
- | TRBJ2-2 | TRBV2 | - | CASSGRRGTGELFF | TGTGCCAGCAGTGGAAGGCGGGGCACCGGGGAGCTGTTTTTT
- | TRBJ1-2 | TRBV19 | - | CASSIRRQNYGYTF | TGTGCCAGTAGTATTCGGAGACAGAACTATGGCTACACCTTC
- | TRBJ2-3 | TRBV27 | - | CASSSYYVPDTQYF | TGTGCCAGCAGTTCTTACTACGTACCAGATACGCAGTATTTT
- | TRBJ1-5 | TRBV18 | TRBD1 | CASSPRQGEPQHF | TGTGCCAGCTCACCAAGACAGGGAGAGCCCCAGCATTTT
- | TRBJ2-1 | TRBV4-2 | - | CASSQDPGDNEQFF | TGTGCCAGCAGCCAAGATCCAGGGGACAATGAGCAGTTCTTC
once | TRBJ1-2 | TRBV5-1 | TRBD1 | CASSLEGQGHYGYTF | TGCGCCAGCAGCTTGGAAGGACAGGGACACTATGGCTACACCTTC
- | TRBJ2-3 | TRBV6-4 | TRBD2 | CASSARAGESDTQYF | TGTGCCAGCAGTGCCCGAGCGGGAGAGTCAGATACGCAGTATTTT
- | TRBJ2-3 | TRBV12-3/TRBV12-4 | - | CASSLSEDTQYF | TGTGCCAGCAGCCTTAGTGAAGATACGCAGTATTTT
- | TRBJ1-6 | TRBV15 | TRBD1 | CATSRAGQGRSPLHF | TGTGCCACCAGCAGGGCCGGACAGGGACGGTCACCCCTCCACTTT
- | TRBJ2-2 | TRBV11-2 | - | CASSLDRAGELFF | TGTGCCAGCAGCTTAGATCGGGCCGGGGAGCTGTTTTTT
few | TRBJ1-2 | TRBV5-1 | TRBD1 | CASSLTGGYYGYTF | TGCGCCAGCAGCTTGACAGGGGGTTACTATGGCTACACCTTC
- | TRBJ2-5 | TRBV6-5 | - | CASSPLTAPGTQYF | TGTGCCAGCAGCCCGTTGACAGCCCCGGGGACCCAGTACTTC
- | TRBJ1-2 | TRBV12-3/TRBV12-4 | - | CASSTTTGPGYTF | TGTGCCAGCAGTACCACTACAGGGCCGGGCTACACCTTC
- | TRBJ1-2 | TRBV7-9 | - | CASSYREVYGYTF | TGTGCCAGCAGCTACCGGGAAGTCTATGGCTACACCTTC
- | TRBJ2-5 | TRBV29-1 | TRBD1 | CSVGRQGEETQYF | TGCAGCGTTGGACGGCAGGGGGAAGAGACCCAGTACTTC
once | TRBJ2-3 | TRBV24-1 | - | CATSDRYRGSTDTQYF | TGTGCCACCAGTGACCGTTATAGGGGGAGCACAGATACGCAGTATTTT
- | TRBJ2-6 | TRBV24-1 | TRBD1 | CATSGTGFPSGANVLTF | TGTGCCACCAGTGGGACAGGGTTCCCCTCTGGGGCCAACGTCCTGACTTTC
once | TRBJ1-2 | TRBV7-2 | - | CASSFSEDYGYTF | TGTGCCAGCAGCTTCTCCGAGGACTATGGCTACACCTTC
few | TRBJ1-5 | TRBV12-5 | - | CASGLTRGQPQHF | TGTGCTAGTGGTTTGACGCGAGGTCAGCCCCAGCATTTT
once | TRBJ1-2 | TRBV7-8 | - | CASSLQGYGYTF | TGTGCCAGCAGCCTACAGGGCTATGGCTACACCTTC
- | TRBJ2-2 | TRBV7-3 | TRBD1 | CASSPSGTGSTGELFF | TGTGCCAGCAGCCCATCCGGGACAGGTAGCACCGGGGAGCTGTTTTTT
- | TRBJ1-5 | TRBV12-3/TRBV12-4 | - | CASSEREQPQHF | TGTGCCAGCAGTGAGCGGGAACAGCCCCAGCATTTT
- | TRBJ2-7 | TRBV30 | - | CAAGLTSYEQYF | TGTGCCGCCGGACTTACGAGCTACGAGCAGTACTTC
- | TRBJ1-1 | TRBV5-5 | - | CASLGQTNSEAFF | TGTGCCAGCTTAGGACAGACCAACAGTGAAGCTTTCTTT
- | TRBJ1-5 | TRBV12-5 | - | CASGLGQDALSNQPQHF | TGTGCTAGTGGTTTGGGACAGGACGCTCTTAGCAATCAGCCCCAGCATTTT
- | TRBJ2-5 | TRBV3-1/TRBV3-2 | TRBD2 | CASSQVEASGGRWKETQYF | TGTGCCAGCAGCCAAGTCGAGGCTAGCGGGGGAAGGTGGAAGGAGACCCAGTACTTC
- | TRBJ1-3 | TRBV5-1 | - | CASSLSTTAGNTIYF | TGCGCCAGCAGCTTGTCTACGACAGCTGGAAACACCATATATTTT
- | TRBJ2-7 | TRBV5-1 | TRBD2 | CASSLGAGVGHEQYF | TGCGCCAGCAGCCTGGGAGCGGGAGTAGGCCACGAGCAGTACTTC
- | TRBJ2-1 | TRBV6-6 | - | CASSYEAPSYNEQFF | TGTGCCAGCAGTTACGAGGCCCCTTCCTACAATGAGCAGTTCTTC
- | TRBJ2-4 | TRBV12-3/TRBV12-4 | - | CASKIEGLQGQYF | TGTGCCAGCAAAATAGAGGGACTCCAGGGCCAGTACTTC
few | TRBJ1-1 | TRBV5-4 | - | CASSRQAPGTEAFF | TGTGCCAGCAGCCGACAGGCCCCAGGCACTGAAGCTTTCTTT
- | TRBJ1-3 | TRBV27 | - | CASSSLRGPKGNTIYF | TGTGCCAGCAGTTCCCTACGTGGTCCTAAGGGAAACACCATATATTTT